The 18 T cell receptor beta chains reported below all come from one sample, sequenced in a study of blood T cell repertoires in COVID-19 (dated by TCRdb to 2018 to 2021). Library prep was done by the immunoSEQ multiplex PCR assay. TCRdb took this table from immuneACCESS and kept in-frame rearrangements with V and J called. Such tables lack part of the clones; where checked against another copy, unresolved V genes explain under half of the gap, and the rest is unexplained. The sample includes 150,000 to 180,000 clones, with around 78% observed a single time. The top ten constitute around 1.7% of the sample. Material: peripheral blood. The origin of the receptors is an elderly man with acute or convalescent COVID-19.

The rearrangement links TRBV2 to TRBJ1-6, with 7 nucleotides matching TRBD1. Trimming removed 3 bases from V and 4 bases from J; junction bases left unmatched: 3. The CDR3 runs 15 residues. The germline V gene has CDR1 SNHLY and CDR2 FYNNEI. The CDR3 region has the DNA TGTGCCAGCAGTGATTTGGGACAGTATAATTCACCCCTCCACTTT. Translating it yields CASSDLGQYNSPLHF.

The chain uses TRBV7-3 and TRBJ2-7; 7 positions match TRBD2. Germline lookup yields CDR1 SGHTA and CDR2 FQGTGA. V dropped 3 bases and J dropped 3; count of bases not matched to a gene: 8. The CDR3 loop spans 15 amino acids. CDR3 sequence: CASSFKAGFGYEQYF. The CDR3 bases are TGTGCCAGCAGCTTTAAAGCGGGGTTTGGCTACGAGCAGTACTTC.

The chain is built from TRBV11-3 and TRBJ2-1; 8 bases are shared with TRBD2. The CDR3 contains 14 residues. Germline lookup yields CDR1 SGHNT and CDR2 YENEEA. After removal of 0 bases from V and 5 bases from J, the junction contained 0 bases not matched to a gene. CDR3 in DNA: TGTGCCAGCAGCTTAGACGGGGGGGACAATGAGCAGTTCTTC. It translates to CASSLDGGDNEQFF.

This rearrangement joins TRBV28 to TRBJ1-2; 11 bases are a match to TRBD1. Germline lookup yields CDR1 MDHEN and CDR2 SYDVKM. The CDR3 has 14 amino acids. Losses at the gene ends were 6 bases for V and 4 bases for J; bases not matched to a gene: 4. CDR3 DNA: TGTGCCAGCAGGAGAGGGACAGGGGGCTATGGCTACACCTTC. It encodes CASRRGTGGYGYTF.

The chain couples TRBV7-9 to TRBJ1-6; 8 bases are a match to TRBD1. There are 15 residues in the CDR3. From germline, CDR1 is SEHNR and CDR2 FQNEAQ (reference sequence). Trimming at V came to 5 bases and at J to 7 bases, leaving 7 bases not matched to a gene. The CDR3 bases are TGTGCCAGCAGCACCCAGGGGGCAGACAATTCACCCCTCCACTTT. It translates to CASSTQGADNSPLHF.

This chain joins TRBV13 and TRBJ1-4; 11 bases are a match to TRBD1. Germline-derived CDR1 and CDR2 are PRHDT and FYEKMQ (reference sequence). J was trimmed by 8 bases and V by 5 bases; bases with no gene match: 7. This CDR3 is built from 15 residues. CDR3: CASSLRTGGREKLFF. The CDR3 coding sequence is TGTGCCAGCAGCCTCCGGACAGGGGGCCGAGAAAAACTGTTTTTT.

The gene calls are TRBV7-6 and TRBJ1-2; D is ambiguous. Looked up from germline, CDR1 is SGHVS and CDR2 is FNYEAQ. V gave up 5 bases and J gave up 0 bases, with 22 bases separating them. The CDR3 loop spans 18 amino acids. The CDR3 sequence is CASSPSVELRPTNYGYTF. The CDR3, as DNA: TGTGCCAGCAGCCCCTCTGTCGAGCTCAGGCCGACTAACTATGGCTACACCTTC.

The chain is built from TRBV4-1 and TRBJ2-2, with 9 bases aligning to TRBD1. The V and J ends lost 4 bases and 6 bases, in that order; junction bases with no gene match: 6. Germline loops: CDR1 MGHRA, CDR2 YSYEKL. This CDR3 spans 15 amino acids. CDR3 nucleotide sequence: TGCGCCAGCAGCCTACAGGGGGCTGGATCCGGGGAGCTGTTTTTT. Amino acid sequence: CASSLQGAGSGELFF.

Points on this clone: This CDR3 is also generated by other DNA sequences in the sample. V gene TRBV7-2 combines with J gene TRBJ1-1; D gene ambiguous. Germline CDR1 reads SGHTA; CDR2 reads FQGNSA. This CDR3 has 14 amino acids. V was pared by 4 bases and J by 1 base, with 10 bases between. The chain's CDR3 is CASSSLVPNTEAFF. The CDR3 coding sequence is TGTGCCAGCAGCTCTTTAGTCCCGAACACTGAAGCTTTCTTT.

The chain is built from TRBV19 and TRBJ1-3; no clear D gene. CDR1 LNHDA and CDR2 SQIVND come from the germline V gene (reference sequence). The CDR3 runs 13 residues. The V and J ends lost 4 bases and 2 bases respectively, with 6 bases between them. The CDR3 loop is CASSRLPGNTIYF. In DNA, the CDR3 is TGTGCCAGTAGTAGACTCCCTGGAAACACCATATATTTT.

V is TRBV5-1 and J is TRBJ2-3, with a tentative D call TRBD1 (5 bases). The ends were cut back, 1 base at V and 3 bases at J, with 9 bases in the middle. CDR1 SGHRS and CDR2 YFSETQ come from the germline V gene. This CDR3 contains 14 residues. As DNA, the CDR3 is TGCGCCAGCAGCTTGAGCCAGGGAACAGATACGCAGTATTTT. The encoded protein is CASSLSQGTDTQYF.

The chain recombines TRBV5-1 with TRBJ1-3, with no clear D. This CDR3 is 16 amino acids long. Trimming took off 0 bases at V and 0 bases at J, with 10 bases between the two ends. Germline lookup yields CDR1 SGHRS and CDR2 YFSETQ. The CDR3 nucleotides are TGCGCCAGCAGCTTGGATGGAGGTAGCTCTGGAAACACCATATATTTT. Protein product: CASSLDGGSSGNTIYF.

The gene calls are TRBV7-3 and TRBJ2-3; 8 bases match TRBD2. The germline V gene has CDR1 SGHTA and CDR2 FQGTGA. CDR3 length: 16 amino acids. The trim removed 4 bases at V and 1 base at J, leaving 7 bases unmatched. This chain's CDR3 is CASSSGGAGGTDTQYF. The CDR3 DNA follows: TGTGCCAGCAGCTCGGGAGGAGCGGGGGGCACAGATACGCAGTATTTT.

This clone has only a few counts. The J gene is TRBJ2-1, the V gene TRBV11-2; the D is unclear. V dropped 3 bases and J dropped 0 bases, with 12 bases sitting between them. Germline V gene lookup returns CDR1 SGHAT and CDR2 FQNNGV. The CDR3 has 16 amino acids. The CDR3 sequence is CASSFDTFSSYNEQFF. The DNA of the CDR3 is TGTGCCAGCAGCTTCGACACCTTCAGCTCCTACAATGAGCAGTTCTTC. The complete variable domain, with remaining parts taken from reference TRBV11-2 and TRBJ2-1, reads EAGVAQSPRYKIIEKRQSVAFWCNPISGHATLYWYQQILGQGPKLLIQFQNNGVVDDSQLPKDRFSAERLKGVDSTLKIQPAKLEDSAVYLCASSFDTFSSYNEQFFGPGTRLTVL.

This chain links TRBV7-3 with TRBJ2-2; 7 bases agree with TRBD1. V shed 1 base and J 4 bases; nucleotides not matched to a gene: 12. CDR1 is SGHTA and CDR2 is FQGTGA in the germline V gene. The CDR3 consists of 18 residues. CDR3 sequence: CASSLNLGTEIATGELFF. The CDR3 coding sequence is TGTGCCAGCAGCTTAAATTTGGGGACAGAAATTGCCACCGGGGAGCTGTTTTTT.

The CDR3, as DNA: TGTGCCAGCAGCTTTTCGGGGACAGGACCGAACACCGGGGAGCTGTTTTTT. This sequence encodes CASSFSGTGPNTGELFF. V gene TRBV7-2 combines with J gene TRBJ2-2; 8 bases align to TRBD1. The CDR3 sequence is 17 residues long. Unmatched junction bases numbered 6, after V lost 3 bases and J lost 0 bases. CDR1 and CDR2 (germline): SGHTA, FQGNSA.

The table lists this clone with a few counts. The chain has TRBV30 and TRBJ1-4, with TRBD1 identical over 7 bases. The CDR3 runs to 13 residues. V shed 7 bases, J shed 7 bases, and the junction held 9 bases outside the gene matches. Germline CDR1 GTSNPN, CDR2 SVGIG (reference sequence). CDR3 DNA: TGTGCCTATACAGGGGTTCGTAGTGAAAAACTGTTTTTT. Amino acid sequence: CAYTGVRSEKLFF.

J is TRBJ1-2 and V is TRBV5-6; D remains unclear. The CDR3 sequence is 13 residues long. Trimming removed 0 bases from V and 5 bases from J, with 8 bases in between. Germline lookup yields CDR1 SGHDT and CDR2 YYEEEE. CDR3 sequence (DNA): TGTGCCAGCAGCTTGGCATCAGGTTATGGCTACACCTTC. Protein product: CASSLASGYGYTF. Complete variable domain (other parts from reference TRBV5-6 and TRBJ1-2): DAGVTQSPTHLIKTRGQQVTLRCSPKSGHDTVSWYQQALGQGPQFIFQYYEEEERQRGNFPDRFSGHQFPNYSSELNVNALLLGDSALYLCASSLASGYGYTFGSGTRLTVV.